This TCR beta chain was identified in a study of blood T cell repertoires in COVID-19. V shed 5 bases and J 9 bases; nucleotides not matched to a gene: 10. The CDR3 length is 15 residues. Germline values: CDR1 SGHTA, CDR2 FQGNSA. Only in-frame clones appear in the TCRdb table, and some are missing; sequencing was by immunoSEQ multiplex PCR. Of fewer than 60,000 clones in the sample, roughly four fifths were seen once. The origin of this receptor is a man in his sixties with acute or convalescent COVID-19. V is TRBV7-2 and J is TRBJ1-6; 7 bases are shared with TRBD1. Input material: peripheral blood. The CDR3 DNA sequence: TGTGCCAGCAGCCCCGATGTGCAGGGGGGTTCACCCCTCCACTTT. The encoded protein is CASSPDVQGGSPLHF. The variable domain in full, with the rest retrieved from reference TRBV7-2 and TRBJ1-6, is GAGVSQSPSNKVTEKGKDVELRCDPISGHTALYWYRQSLGQGLEFLIYFQGNSAPDKSGLPSDRFSAERTGGSVSTLTIQRTQQEDSAVYLCASSPDVQGGSPLHFGNGTRLTVT.